The clone carrying this T cell receptor beta chain was seen only once. The record originates from a study of radiation and T cells in renal cell carcinoma. TCRdb keeps only in-frame clones here, not all; method: immunoSEQ multiplex PCR. Of about 120,000 clones detected, approximately 80% appear once; the ten largest clones hold 1.9%. The time point was: blood 2 weeks post-SBRT. Documented treatment: 15 Gy SBRT to primary tumor, nephrectomy 4 weeks later. Per germline, CDR1 MRHNA and CDR2 SNTAGT. V was clipped by 6 bases and J by 6 bases, with 21 bases between them. There are 16 residues in the CDR3. V and J are TRBV6-4 and TRBJ1-5; TRBD1 might be the D (6 bases). The source material was blood, sampled from a patient whose treatment included radiotherapy and nephrectomy. The sequence came from a woman between 55 and 75 years old with renal cell carcinoma. The CDR3 nucleotides are TGTGCCAGCAGCGCCCCCCTGCCCTTAGGGGGTCAGCCCCAGCATTTT. It codes for CASSAPLPLGGQPQHF.